This entry is about one TCR beta chain. This specimen comes from a study of blood T cell repertoires in COVID-19. Background on the study: There were acute and convalescent COVID-19 samples, and they came from the United States, Italy and Spain. Sample material is recorded as cDNA or gDNA derived from T cells, B-cell-depleted T cells, or PBMCs.

Germline assignment: CDR1 SGDLS and CDR2 YYNGEE. This CDR3 is built from 16 residues. V lost 0 bases, J lost 4 bases, and 7 bases stayed unmatched. In the source study's methods: Nucleated cell number was recorded as an estimate derived from reference gene primer amplification. The table came from immunoSEQ multiplex PCR; TCRdb's copy has only in-frame clones and leaves some out. The V and J calls and the clone size are those of that table, but D and trimming were determined from the DNA. The top ten clones hold roughly 6% of a sample with about 20,000 clones, about 90% of them seen once. The origin of this receptor is a human donor in a cohort sampled during active COVID-19. The chain carries TRBV9 and TRBJ2-5; 9 bases are a match to TRBD2. The sample taken for sequencing was peripheral blood. CDR3 sequence reads: CASSVEGSGRGETQYF. CDR3 DNA sequence: TGTGCCAGCAGCGTAGAAGGTAGCGGGAGAGGAGAGACCCAGTACTTC.